This T cell receptor beta chain was recovered during a study of post-analysis software for immune sequencing data. Whole-study findings and limits: Normalized Chao1 diversity in multiple sclerosis patients fell significantly below that of controls. Controls had lower frequencies than patients of a handful of TRBV segments, which included TRBV5-6, TRBV5-1 and TRBV20-1.

The germline V gene encodes CDR1 LGHNA and CDR2 YNFKEQ. With 0 bases clipped from V and 2 bases from J, the junction kept 3 bases outside the gene matches. The CDR3 covers 17 residues. cDNA libraries of TCR beta carried unique molecular identifiers. MiXCR, run by TCRdb on the PCR reads, gives a single entry per CDR3 protein. The sample consists of 700,000 to 900,000 distinct CDR3 sequences, about 43% of them appearing once. Comment on this clonotype: The target antigen is unknown.

The sequence derives from a girl between 5 and 17 years old with multiple sclerosis. The chain employs TRBV4-2 and TRBJ2-1; 11 bases match TRBD2. Sequenced: blood. The CDR3 loop reads CASSQEGSGRAYNEQFF. The DNA for the CDR3 is TGTGCCAGCAGCCAAGAGGGTAGCGGGAGGGCCTACAATGAGCAGTTCTTC.